The sequence of this T cell receptor (beta chain) was determined in a study of OX40 agonist ivuxolimab in advanced cancers. Study-wide results and caveats: Averaging showed that CD8+ T cells had more expanded clones than CD4+ did.

About this clone itself: The antigen is unknown.

Systemic immunosuppression or autoimmune disease history was grounds to exclude patients. Blood draws occurred at baseline, cycle 4 day 1, and cycle 7 day 1. The repertoire was sequenced with immunoSEQ multiplex PCR; TCRdb's copy has only in-frame clones and lacks some. Of roughly 46,000 clones listed, 91% are singletons. V was clipped by 2 bases and J by 1 base, with 8 bases between them. CDR3 length: 15 amino acids. Germline V gene data show CDR1 as MNHEY and CDR2 as SMNVEV (reference sequence). The chain combines TRBV27 with TRBJ2-2; maybe TRBD1 (6 bases). The sequencing here drew on CD4+ or CD8+ T cells sorted from blood, taken in a trial of the OX40 agonist ivuxolimab. This TCR was sampled from an adult with an advanced solid tumor such as melanoma, head and neck, liver or kidney cancer. CDR3 sequence reads: CASSLTGWNTGELFF. The CDR3 nucleotides are TGTGCCAGCAGTTTAACAGGGTGGAACACCGGGGAGCTGTTTTTT.